A single sample is the source of the 8 T cell receptor beta chains below, sequenced in a study of T-cell memory formation after mild COVID-19. TCRdb itself ran the 5' RACE reads through MiXCR, one entry per CDR3 protein. Of 500,000 to 600,000 distinct CDR3 sequences in the sample, 18% were seen once. The sample was PBMCs or a T cell subset sorted from them (not recorded which). The receptor set was obtained from an adult woman who had mild COVID-19 (a few samples of this study predate the infection). Cell type and time point are not known.

The chain uses TRBV13 and TRBJ2-7, with D possibly being TRBD2 (5 bases). V was cut by 4 bases and J by 4 bases, with 11 bases left in between. The CDR3 loop spans 13 amino acids. Germline assignment: CDR1 PRHDT and CDR2 FYEKMQ (reference sequence). The CDR3 DNA reads TGTGCCAGCAGCTCGGGGTACATGTACGAGCAGTACTTC. Translated: CASSSGYMYEQYF.

This chain's CDR3 is CASSAQVSGYTF. The DNA for the CDR3 is TGTGCCAGCAGTGCTCAGGTCTCTGGCTACACCTTC. The chain is built from TRBV2 and TRBJ1-2; D ambiguous. The V and J ends lost 4 bases and 7 bases respectively, with 10 bases between them. The germline CDR1 and CDR2 sequences are SNHLY and FYNNEI. This CDR3 spans 12 amino acids. The variable domain in full, with the rest retrieved from reference TRBV2 and TRBJ1-2, is EPEVTQTPSHQVTQMGQEVILRCVPISNHLYFYWYRQILGQKVEFLVSFYNNEISEKSEIFDDQFSVERPDGSNFTLKIRSTKLEDSAMYFCASSAQVSGYTFGSGTRLTVV.

The chain joins TRBV20-1 to TRBJ2-1; 7 bases line up with TRBD2. In germline, CDR1 is DFQATT, CDR2 SNEGSKA (reference sequence). This CDR3 spans 14 amino acids. Written as DNA, the CDR3 is TGCTGTGAACCCGGGACTACCTCTCACAATGAGCAGTTCTTC. Residues: CCEPGTTSHNEQFF.

This rearrangement joins TRBV12-3 or TRBV12-4 to TRBJ1-2; 8 positions match TRBD1. V shed 5 bases, J shed 5 bases, and the junction held 7 bases outside the gene matches. The CDR3 extends over 14 amino acids. CDR3: CASSLRDRIYGYTF. CDR3 in DNA: TGTGCCAGCAGTCTCCGGGACAGGATTTATGGCTACACCTTC.

This clonotype has only a few counts. This chain uses TRBV7-2 with TRBJ2-5; possibly TRBD2 for D (5 bases). Trimming took 5 bases from V and 5 from J, leaving 12 bases between them. Germline V gene data show CDR1 as SGHTA and CDR2 as FQGNSA. The length of the CDR3 is 13 residues. CDR3 DNA: TGTGCCAGCAGCCCAGCGGTGCGGGAGACCCAGTACTTC. The encoded protein is CASSPAVRETQYF.

The V and J genes are TRBV5-1 and TRBJ2-2; D not resolved. The germline V and J ends were trimmed by 4 bases and 9 bases, with 13 bases remaining between them. Looked up from germline, CDR1 is SGHRS and CDR2 is YFSETQ. The CDR3 covers 13 residues. CDR3 sequence: CASSISARRELFF. The CDR3 nucleotides are TGCGCCAGCAGCATCAGTGCACGCCGGGAGCTGTTTTTT.

Here the CDR3 reads CASSPLNEAFF. The CDR3 region has the DNA TGTGCCAGCAGCCCCCTGAATGAAGCTTTCTTT. The V call is TRBV7-8, the J call TRBJ1-1, with D uncertain. This CDR3 has 11 residues. V was clipped by 5 bases and J by 7 bases, with 8 bases between them. Looked up from germline, CDR1 is SGHVS and CDR2 is FQNEAQ.

This clonotype was picked up a small number of times. The CDR3 nucleotides are TGCGCCAGCAGTGAGCTGGGACTTTTCAATGAGCAGTTCTTC. It specifies CASSELGLFNEQFF. The V call is TRBV10-2, the J call TRBJ2-1; possibly TRBD2 for D (6 bases). V lost 2 bases and J 6 bases, leaving 11 bases between the germline ends. Germline loops: CDR1 WSHSY, CDR2 SAAADI. The CDR3 totals 14 residues.